This TCR beta chain was recovered during a study of blood T cell repertoires in COVID-19. As for the study in general: The samples span acute and convalescent COVID-19 from the United States, Italy and Spain. PBMCs, B-cell-depleted T cells, or T cells were the source of the cDNA or gDNA that made up the material.

The V end was cut by 3 bases, the J end by 4 bases, with 10 bases between. Germline values: CDR1 LNHNV, CDR2 YYDKDF (reference sequence). The CDR3 consists of 13 residues. Authors' methods: Estimated nucleated cell counts came from reference gene primer amplification. Profiling relied on immunoSEQ multiplex PCR, and the TCRdb table lists in-frame clones only, not all of them. The V and J calls and clone size were taken over from that table, and D and trimming were inferred from the DNA. Among under 250,000 clones listed, around four fifths were seen once. The receptor comes from a man between 35 and 55 years old with acute or convalescent COVID-19. The gene calls are TRBV15 and TRBJ2-7, with D perhaps TRBD2 (5 bases). Sequenced: peripheral blood. The CDR3 DNA follows: TGTGCCACCAGCAGTAATCGGGGTTACGAGCAGTACTTC. Protein product: CATSSNRGYEQYF.